This TCR beta chain appears in the sequencing data of a study of Graves' ophthalmopathy and Graves' hyperthyroidism. Study-wide background: Hyperthyroidism was classified as stable if no ophthalmopathy occurred within 18 months of follow-up.

Overall study results and limits: Blood also contained most of the expanded thyroid clonotypes above 0.001 frequency.

Hyperthyroidism patients were newly diagnosed, ill under 2 months, and aged 18 to 65 years. RNA transcripts were the template, and TCR beta CDR3 regions were amplified from them. In the first round, RT-PCR was carried out with HTBI primers, and a multiplex PCR formed the second round. TCRdb used MiXCR to reprocess the multiplex PCR reads, holding one entry per CDR3 protein. The table has over a million distinct CDR3 sequences, around a third seen once. Note on this clonotype: The target antigen is unknown.

Germline V gene data show CDR1 as SEHNR and CDR2 as FQNEAQ (reference sequence). V dropped 7 bases and J dropped 7; count of bases not matched to a gene: 9. The CDR3 contains 13 residues. The rearrangement joins TRBV7-9 to TRBJ2-7, with 8 bases matching TRBD1. Specimen: peripheral blood or thyroid tissue (not recorded which). This receptor was taken from an adult man with Graves' hyperthyroidism. The DNA of the CDR3 is TGTGCCAGCATCGGACAGGGAGAGGGAGAGCAGTACTTC. Its translation is CASIGQGEGEQYF.